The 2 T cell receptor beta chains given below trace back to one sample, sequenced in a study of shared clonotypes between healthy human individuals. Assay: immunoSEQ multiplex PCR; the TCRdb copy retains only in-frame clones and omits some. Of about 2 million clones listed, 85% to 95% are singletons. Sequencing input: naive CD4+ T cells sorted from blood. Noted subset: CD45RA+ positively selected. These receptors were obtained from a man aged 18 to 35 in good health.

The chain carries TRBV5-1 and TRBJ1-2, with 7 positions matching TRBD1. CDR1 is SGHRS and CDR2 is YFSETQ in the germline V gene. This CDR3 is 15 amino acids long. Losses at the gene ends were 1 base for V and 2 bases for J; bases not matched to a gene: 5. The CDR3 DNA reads TGCGCCAGCAGCTTGTCGAGCAGGGGGAACTATGGCTACACCTTC. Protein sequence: CASSLSSRGNYGYTF. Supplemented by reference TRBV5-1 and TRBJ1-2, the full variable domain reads KAGVTQTPRYLIKTRGQQVTLSCSPISGHRSVSWYQQTPGQGLQFLFEYFSETQRNKGNFPGRFSGRQFSNSRSEMNVSTLELGDSALYLCASSLSSRGNYGYTFGSGTRLTVV.

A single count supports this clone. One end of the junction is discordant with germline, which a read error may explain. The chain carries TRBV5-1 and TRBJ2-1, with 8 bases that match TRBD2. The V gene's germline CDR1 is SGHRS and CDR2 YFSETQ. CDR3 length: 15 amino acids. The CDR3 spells CASSLASGSRNEQLF. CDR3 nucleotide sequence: TGCGCCAGCAGCTTGGCTAGCGGGTCGAGGAATGAGCAGCTCTTC.